The text below deals with one TCR beta chain. The sample comes from a study of T cell responses to AZD1222 COVID-19 vaccine. The protocol was immunoSEQ multiplex PCR, while the TCRdb copy is restricted to in-frame clones and leaves out a portion. The sample consists of about 180,000 clones, 94% of them appearing once. CDR1 and CDR2 from the germline V gene are SEHNR and FQNEAQ (reference sequence). V was trimmed by 6 bases and J by 5 bases, leaving 20 bases between them. The CDR3 spans 16 residues. The TCR sequence derives from an adult who received the AZD1222 COVID-19 vaccine. V usage is TRBV7-9 and J usage is TRBJ2-1; D is perhaps TRBD2 (7 bases). The sequencing here drew on peripheral blood, taken 28 days after the second AZD1222 dose. CDR3 region: CASSPRGGGHNNEQFF. The CDR3, as DNA: TGTGCCAGCAGTCCGCGAGGGGGGGGCCACAACAATGAGCAGTTCTTC.